This is a list of T cell receptor beta chains from one sample in a study of response to subunit inactivated influenza vaccine. TCRdb passed the RT-PCR reads through MiXCR, listing each CDR3 protein once. This table holds about 540,000 distinct CDR3 sequences, under 25% found once. The same sample was also used in a study of T cells expressing NK-cell markers.

The material was CD4+ T cells sorted from PBMCs, obtained roughly 13 days after vaccination. These receptors were taken from a man aged 50-59 years who received an inactivated influenza vaccine. The CDR3 runs from the conserved cysteine through the conserved F or W. D genes are given only for firm matches.

D gene,V gene,CDR3 protein
NA,TRBV3-1,CASSQYTEGGTFSETQYF
NA,TRBV28,CASSLSGATDTQYF
NA,TRBV10-1,CASRREPRGEQFF
TRBD1,TRBV28,CAIRDRGPEKLFF
NA,TRBV18,CASSPVKASGTDTQYF
NA,TRBV28,CASSFQTSTDTQYF
NA,TRBV27,CASSLFSSGSGDEQFF
NA,TRBV29-1,CSVEGGGTQYF
NA,TRBV6-2/TRBV6-3,CASSWASPQIGYTF
TRBD1,TRBV11-2,CASSFRDRNSPLHF